The 11 T cell receptor beta chains given below trace back to one sample, sequenced in a study of blood T cell repertoires in COVID-19. Sequencing was performed with immunoSEQ multiplex PCR; in TCRdb, only in-frame clones are kept and a portion is missing. Of about 210,000 clones in the sample, 80% were seen once. Sequenced input: peripheral blood. Every receptor here comes from a human donor in a cohort sampled during active COVID-19.

As for this clone: Within the sample, other DNA sequences also encode this same CDR3. V usage is TRBV12-3 or TRBV12-4 and J usage is TRBJ1-3, with 7 bases that match TRBD1. J lost 3 bases, V lost 5 bases, and 1 base had no gene match. This CDR3 region has 13 residues. The CDR3 protein is CASSRTGGNTIYF. The DNA of the CDR3 is TGTGCCAGCAGTCGGACAGGTGGAAACACCATATATTTT.

The rearrangement uses TRBV7-2 and TRBJ1-3; D uncertain. The CDR3 sequence is 17 residues long. Looked up from germline, CDR1 is SGHTA and CDR2 is FQGNSA. Between the trimmed V and J ends, which lost 2 bases and 2 bases, there was a span of 16 bases. The DNA of the CDR3 is TGTGCCAGCAGCTTAAGTTCTCGGGTTGAGACTGGAAACACCATATATTTT. Translating it yields CASSLSSRVETGNTIYF.

Notes on this clone: This sample includes further DNA sequences coding for the same CDR3. DNA for the CDR3: TGTGCCACCAGGGGAGGGAACACTGAAGCTTTCTTT. Translation gives CATRGGNTEAFF. The gene calls are TRBV24-1 and TRBJ1-1; no clear D. The CDR3 has 12 amino acids. Germline V gene sequence: CDR1 KGHDR, CDR2 SFDVKD. V lost 7 bases and J lost 1, with 6 bases in between.

The chain combines TRBV18 with TRBJ1-2; 9 bases line up with TRBD1. V shed 3 bases, J shed 4 bases, and the junction held 0 bases outside the gene matches. The CDR3 loop spans 13 amino acids. The germline V gene encodes CDR1 KGHSH and CDR2 LQKENI. The CDR3 DNA sequence: TGTGCCAGCTCACCGGACAGGGGCTATGGCTACACCTTC. Translation: CASSPDRGYGYTF.

The chain links TRBV18 to TRBJ2-2, with 10 positions matching TRBD1. This CDR3 region has 18 residues. J lost 5 bases, V lost 3 bases, and 12 bases had no gene match. From germline, CDR1 is KGHSH and CDR2 LQKENI. CDR3 DNA: TGTGCCAGCTCACCTCGGGAGCCCGGGACAGGGGTGACCGGGGAGCTGTTTTTT. Amino acid sequence: CASSPREPGTGVTGELFF. The full variable domain, rest sourced from reference TRBV18 and TRBJ2-2, is NAGVMQNPRHLVRRRGQEARLRCSPMKGHSHVYWYRQLPEEGLKFMVYLQKENIIDESGMPKERFSAEFPKEGPSILRIQQVVRGDSAAYFCASSPREPGTGVTGELFFGEGSRLTVL.

The chain recombines TRBV18 with TRBJ2-7; weak D call: TRBD2 (7 bases). In germline, CDR1 is KGHSH, CDR2 LQKENI. The CDR3 totals 13 residues. V lost 3 bases, J lost 6 bases, and 12 bases lay in between. In DNA form, the CDR3 reads TGTGCCAGCTCACCGGCGGGGGCGGGCGAGCAGTACTTC. Translated, it gives CASSPAGAGEQYF.

V gene TRBV7-2 combines with J gene TRBJ2-7; D might be TRBD2 (5 bases). With 4 bases removed from V and 3 bases from J, the gap between germline ends came to 10 bases. The CDR3 length is 13 residues. Germline V gives CDR1 SGHTA, CDR2 FQGNSA. CDR3: CASSSGRGYEQYF. The CDR3 DNA sequence: TGTGCCAGCAGCTCCGGTCGGGGCTACGAGCAGTACTTC.

The chain combines TRBV19 with TRBJ1-6, with 8 bases that match TRBD1. The V and J ends lost 3 bases and 13 bases, in that order; junction bases with no gene match: 8. Germline CDR1 and CDR2: LNHDA and SQIVND (reference sequence). This CDR3 has 14 amino acids. The CDR3 sequence: CASSIPDRASPLHF. The CDR3 DNA follows: TGTGCCAGTAGTATTCCGGACAGGGCCTCTCCCCTCCACTTT.

V gene TRBV5-1 combines with J gene TRBJ1-3; 7 bases match TRBD1. V was clipped by 4 bases and J by 0 bases; unmatched bases: 10. Looked up from germline, CDR1 is SGHRS and CDR2 is YFSETQ. The CDR3 runs 17 residues. The CDR3 spells CASSRSGQDSSGNTIYF. DNA for the CDR3: TGCGCCAGCAGCCGAAGCGGACAGGATAGCTCTGGAAACACCATATATTTT.

This clone occurred many times. The genes are TRBV6-5 and TRBJ2-5; possibly TRBD2 for D (6 bases). The length of the CDR3 is 13 residues. Per germline, CDR1 MNHEY and CDR2 SVGAGI. V was pared by 4 bases and J by 5 bases, with 11 bases between. The CDR3 here is CASSSGTWETQYF. In DNA, the CDR3 is TGTGCCAGCAGTTCCGGGACTTGGGAGACCCAGTACTTC.

The rearrangement links TRBV5-6 to TRBJ2-2; 8 bases are a match to TRBD2. The CDR3 is made up of 16 amino acids. Unmatched junction bases numbered 6, after V lost 2 bases and J lost 3 bases. Germline V gene lookup returns CDR1 SGHDT and CDR2 YYEEEE. This CDR3 is CASSFSGISDTGELFF. The CDR3 DNA follows: TGTGCCAGCAGCTTTAGCGGGATTTCGGACACCGGGGAGCTGTTTTTT.